The rows below give T cell receptor beta chains drawn from one sample of a study of blood T cell repertoires in COVID-19. The data were produced by immunoSEQ multiplex PCR, yet TCRdb's version contains in-frame clones alone and is incomplete. Among some 160,000 clones, approximately 80% were seen once, and the ten largest hold about 8.6%. The sequenced sample consisted of PBMCs or T cells enriched from blood (not recorded which). All receptors come from a woman in her fifties or sixties who had recovered from COVID-19. Both conserved end residues are part of each CDR3. The D gene is left open where the match is weak. Size is stated for part of the rows, as once, few or many counts, or as a class when the clone is expanded.

>-|-|TRBV7-9|TRBJ1-4
CASSSSQGEKLFF
TGTGCCAGCAGCTCCTCGCAGGGTGAAAAACTGTTTTTT
>TRBD2|-|TRBV7-2|TRBJ2-7
CASSLVGTSGRPSYEQYF
TGTGCCAGCAGCTTAGTGGGGACTAGCGGGAGGCCCTCCTACGAGCAGTACTTC
>TRBD1|-|TRBV4-3|TRBJ1-2
CASSQLTGNGYTF
TGCGCCAGCAGCCAATTGACAGGGAATGGCTACACCTTC
>-|-|TRBV5-1|TRBJ1-1
CASSTVKNTEAFF
TGCGCCAGCAGCACTGTTAAGAACACTGAAGCTTTCTTT
>-|-|TRBV21-1|TRBJ2-2
CASSKKRRGQAGNTGELFF
TGTGCCAGCAGCAAAAAAAGAAGGGGACAGGCTGGGAACACCGGGGAGCTGTTTTTT
>-|-|TRBV29-1|TRBJ2-3
CSVEDVPGSYDTQYF
TGCAGCGTTGAAGATGTGCCAGGGTCATATGATACGCAGTATTTT
>-|-|TRBV6-5|TRBJ2-1
CASSLQGSGTEQFF
TGTGCCAGCAGTTTACAGGGAAGTGGTACTGAGCAGTTCTTC
>-|-|TRBV7-9|TRBJ1-2
CASSLGRQSYGYTF
TGTGCCAGCAGCTTAGGACGACAGAGCTATGGCTACACCTTC
>-|-|TRBV7-2|TRBJ2-1
CASSSQDSTASVF
TGTGCCAGCAGCTCCCAAGACTCTACGGCGTCTGTCTTC
>-|-|TRBV5-1|TRBJ1-2
CASSPYGGSEGYTF
TGCGCCAGCAGCCCATATGGAGGGTCTGAAGGCTACACCTTC
>TRBD2|-|TRBV19|TRBJ2-1
CASSQTSGGYNEQFF
TGTGCCAGTAGCCAAACTAGCGGGGGTTACAATGAGCAGTTCTTC
>-|-|TRBV6-5|TRBJ2-7
CASRGLEGSYEQYF
TGTGCCAGCAGGGGACTGGAAGGTTCCTACGAGCAGTACTTC
>TRBD2|-|TRBV19|TRBJ2-1
CASTLGGGGFNEQFF
TGTGCCAGTACCTTGGGCGGGGGGGGATTCAATGAGCAGTTCTTC
>TRBD1|-|TRBV19|TRBJ1-3
CASGDRGGENTIYF
TGTGCCAGTGGTGACAGGGGCGGCGAAAACACCATATATTTT
>-|-|TRBV5-5|TRBJ1-1
CASSYSGTEAFF
TGTGCCAGCAGCTATTCGGGCACTGAAGCTTTCTTT
>-|once|TRBV28|TRBJ2-3
CASSGSGNPPSTDTQYF
TGTGCCAGCAGTGGATCAGGGAACCCTCCTAGCACAGATACGCAGTATTTT
>-|-|TRBV7-9|TRBJ1-4
CASSLKTPGEGNEKLFF
TGTGCCAGCAGCTTAAAAACTCCAGGGGAGGGTAATGAAAAACTGTTTTTT
>-|-|TRBV6-1|TRBJ2-7
CASSDVGSSYEQYF
TGTGCCAGCAGTGATGTCGGGAGCTCCTACGAGCAGTACTTC
>-|-|TRBV7-9|TRBJ2-7
CASSPGLSYEQYF
TGTGCCAGCAGCCCCGGACTCTCCTACGAGCAGTACTTC
>-|-|TRBV19|TRBJ1-4
CASSTRRRQVRDEKLFF
TGTGCCAGTAGTACCAGACGACGACAGGTGAGAGATGAAAAACTGTTTTTT
>TRBD1|-|TRBV5-4|TRBJ1-2
CASSLFGQEYNYGYTF
TGTGCCAGCAGCTTATTTGGACAGGAGTATAACTATGGCTACACCTTC
>-|-|TRBV7-9|TRBJ2-7
CASETVSSYEQYF
TGTGCCAGCGAGACAGTTAGCTCCTACGAGCAGTACTTC
>TRBD2|-|TRBV5-1|TRBJ2-1
CASSLTTSGGENEQFF
TGCGCCAGCAGCCTGACGACTAGCGGGGGGGAGAATGAGCAGTTCTTC
>TRBD1|-|TRBV5-6|TRBJ1-1
CASSRDRMNTEAFF
TGTGCCAGCAGCCGGGACAGGATGAACACTGAAGCTTTCTTT
>-|-|TRBV18|TRBJ2-2
CASSPGSSNTGELFF
TGTGCCAGCTCACCAGGCAGTTCTAACACCGGGGAGCTGTTTTTT
>TRBD1|-|TRBV7-8|TRBJ1-1
CASSMTGLGTEAFF
TGTGCCAGCAGCATGACAGGGTTGGGCACTGAAGCTTTCTTT
>TRBD2|-|TRBV24-1|TRBJ2-7
CATSVGGSSYEQYF
TGTGCCACCAGTGTTGGCGGGAGCTCCTACGAGCAGTACTTC
>-|-|TRBV7-2|TRBJ1-1
CASSFGTLNTEAFF
TGTGCCAGCAGCTTCGGGACACTAAACACTGAAGCTTTCTTT
>TRBD1|-|TRBV6-2/TRBV6-3|TRBJ2-3
CASSLLGADRDVDTQYF
TGTGCCAGCAGCCTACTCGGGGCGGACAGGGACGTCGATACGCAGTATTTT
>-|-|TRBV7-9|TRBJ2-1
CASRRGLSSYNEQFF
TGTGCCAGCAGAAGGGGACTTAGCTCCTACAATGAGCAGTTCTTC
>-|once|TRBV9|TRBJ2-5
CASSVGARGQGETQYF
TGTGCCAGCAGCGTAGGGGCGCGGGGGCAGGGCGAGACCCAGTACTTC
>-|-|TRBV25-1|TRBJ2-1
CASSDTRVNNEQFF
TGTGCCAGCAGTGATACCAGGGTCAACAATGAGCAGTTCTTC
>-|-|TRBV4-1|TRBJ2-3
CASSQEGGPYATDTQYF
TGCGCCAGCAGCCAAGAAGGTGGGCCTTACGCCACAGATACGCAGTATTTT
>-|once|TRBV5-4|TRBJ2-1
CASSSRRAPGSEQFF
TGTGCCAGCAGCTCGAGGCGGGCCCCCGGCAGTGAGCAGTTCTTC
>TRBD2|-|TRBV7-9|TRBJ2-2
CASSLALADTGELFF
TGTGCCAGCAGCTTAGCACTAGCGGACACCGGGGAGCTGTTTTTT
>TRBD1|-|TRBV5-4|TRBJ2-2
CASSADRITGELFF
TGTGCCAGCAGCGCGGACAGGATCACCGGGGAGCTGTTTTTT
>-|-|TRBV19|TRBJ1-6
CASSINSYNSPLHF
TGTGCCAGTAGTATCAACTCCTATAATTCACCCCTCCACTTT
>TRBD1|-|TRBV29-1|TRBJ1-1
CSSRTGGNTEAFF
TGCAGCTCCCGGACAGGGGGAAACACTGAAGCTTTCTTT
>-|-|TRBV7-9|TRBJ2-1
CASSYETFSYNEQFF
TGTGCCAGCAGCTACGAGACTTTCTCCTACAATGAGCAGTTCTTC
>-|-|TRBV18|TRBJ2-7
CASSPGHEQYF
TGTGCCAGCTCACCAGGCCACGAGCAGTACTTC
>TRBD2|-|TRBV5-4|TRBJ2-5
CASLGTSSGQETQYF
TGTGCCAGCCTCGGGACTAGCTCGGGCCAAGAGACCCAGTACTTC
>TRBD1|-|TRBV4-1|TRBJ1-5
CASSQSGQGYNQPQHF
TGCGCCAGCAGCCAATCGGGACAGGGGTACAATCAGCCCCAGCATTTT